This is a list of T cell receptor beta chains from one sample in a study of human T cells and chemical hapten exposure. MiXCR, run by TCRdb on the RACE reads, gives a single entry per CDR3 protein. This table holds about 350,000 distinct CDR3 sequences, about 6% found once. The material sequenced was whole blood, taken in connection with sensitization to the hapten diphenylcyclopropenone (DPC). The receptor set was obtained from a woman aged 18 to 35 with alopecia areata. Some clones in this sample may be carry-over from other donors' samples. Both conserved end residues are part of each CDR3. D genes are given only for firm matches. The size entry is marked missing in some rows and otherwise reads once, few, many or a size class.

v_gene	abundance	j_gene	d_gene	CDR3aa	CDR3nt
TRBV14	-	TRBJ1-1	TRBD1	CASSQARWDRVSEAFF	TGTGCCAGCAGCCAAGCACGATGGGACAGGGTCAGTGAAGCTTTCTTT
TRBV9	many	TRBJ1-5	TRBD1	CASSSEGRGLQPQHF	TGTGCCAGCAGCTCAGAAGGCAGGGGGCTTCAGCCCCAGCATTTT
TRBV11-3	many	TRBJ2-3	-	CASSSGRAGVGPTDTQYF	TGTGCCAGCAGCTCGGGACGGGCAGGGGTCGGCCCCACAGATACGCAGTATTTT
TRBV28	many	TRBJ1-1	-	CASSPPWTEAFF	TGTGCCAGCAGTCCCCCATGGACTGAAGCTTTCTTT
TRBV27	few	TRBJ1-5	-	CASSARTSYQPQHF	TGTGCCAGCAGTGCTCGGACCTCTTATCAGCCCCAGCATTTT
TRBV5-1	-	TRBJ1-1	-	CASSLAGAVKEAFF	TGCGCCAGCAGCTTGGCTGGGGCAGTAAAGGAAGCTTTCTTT
TRBV24-1	-	TRBJ2-3	-	CATSDRRGGDTQYF	TGTGCCACCAGTGACAGACGTGGAGGAGATACGCAGTATTTT
TRBV3-1	many	TRBJ2-1	-	CASSQQGSNEQFF	TGTGCCAGCAGCCAACAGGGTAGTAATGAGCAGTTCTTC
TRBV7-2	many	TRBJ1-2	TRBD1	CASSQGQPSLGYGYTF	TGTGCCAGCAGCCAGGGACAGCCCTCTCTGGGCTATGGCTACACCTTC
TRBV6-2/TRBV6-3	many	TRBJ2-1	TRBD2	CASSRGTSPNEQFF	TGTGCCAGCAGTCGGGGGACTAGTCCGAATGAGCAGTTCTTC
TRBV20-1	few	TRBJ1-5	-	CSARSRAGNQPQHF	TGCAGTGCTAGATCCCGAGCGGGCAATCAGCCCCAGCATTTT
TRBV2	-	TRBJ1-2	-	CASSEIQAWGGYTF	TGTGCCAGCAGTGAAATTCAGGCCTGGGGAGGCTACACCTTC
TRBV7-2	few	TRBJ1-1	-	CASSPSRAIWAEAFF	TGTGCCAGCAGCCCATCGAGGGCCATTTGGGCTGAAGCTTTCTTT